This TCR beta chain is from a study of T cell responses to AZD1222 COVID-19 vaccine. General study points: Clonal diversity may have been underestimated, and the donors were mostly white British, with more females than males. Close to half of all spike-specific TCRs reportedly target regions of the variants that are unmutated.

To note about this clone: Antigen: not known.

TCRdb's copy holds only in-frame clones and misses some; the assay was immunoSEQ multiplex PCR. This table has around 160,000 clones, more than 75% appearing once. Germline CDR1 LGHDT, CDR2 YNNKEL (reference sequence). The CDR3 covers 14 residues. V lost 1 base to trimming and J lost 2 bases, with 8 bases between them. Specimen: peripheral blood, collected on day 0 of MenACWY control vaccination. This chain joins TRBV3-1 (or the pseudogene TRBV3-2) and TRBJ1-2; no firm D call. The receptor was isolated from an adult in good health. This CDR3 is CASSQAPRNYGYTF. The CDR3 DNA follows: TGTGCCAGCAGCCAAGCCCCCAGGAACTATGGCTACACCTTC.